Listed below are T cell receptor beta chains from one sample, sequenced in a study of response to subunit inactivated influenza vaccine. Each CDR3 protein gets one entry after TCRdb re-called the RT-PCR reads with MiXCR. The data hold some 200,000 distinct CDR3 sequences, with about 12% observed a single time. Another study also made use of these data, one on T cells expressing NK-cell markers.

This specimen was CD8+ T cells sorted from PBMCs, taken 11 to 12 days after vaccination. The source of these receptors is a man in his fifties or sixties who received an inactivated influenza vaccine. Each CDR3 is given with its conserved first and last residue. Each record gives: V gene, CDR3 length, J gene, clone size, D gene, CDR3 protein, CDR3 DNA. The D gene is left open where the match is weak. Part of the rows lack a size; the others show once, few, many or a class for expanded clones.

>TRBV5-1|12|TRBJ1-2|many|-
CASSFSLDGYTF
TGCGCCAGCAGCTTTAGTCTCGACGGCTACACCTTC
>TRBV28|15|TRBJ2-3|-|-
CASSLGRMYTDTQYF
TGTGCCAGCAGTTTGGGCAGAATGTACACAGATACGCAGTATTTT
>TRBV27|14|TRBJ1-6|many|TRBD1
CASGWTGANSPLHF
TGTGCCAGCGGATGGACAGGGGCCAATTCACCCCTCCACTTT
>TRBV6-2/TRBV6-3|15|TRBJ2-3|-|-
CASSYRVASTDTQYF
TGTGCCAGCAGTTACCGGGTAGCTAGCACAGATACGCAGTATTTT
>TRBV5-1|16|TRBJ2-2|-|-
CASSLAGGSNTGELFF
TGCGCCAGCAGCTTGGCTGGGGGATCGAACACCGGGGAGCTGTTTTTT
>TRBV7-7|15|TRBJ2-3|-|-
CASSLGIAHTDTQYF
TGTGCCAGCAGCTTAGGCATAGCGCACACAGATACGCAGTATTTT
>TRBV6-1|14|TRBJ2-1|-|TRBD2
CASSDAGGFTEQFF
TGTGCCAGCAGTGATGCGGGGGGGTTCACTGAGCAGTTCTTC
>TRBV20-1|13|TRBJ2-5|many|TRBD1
CSAPDRERGTQYF
TGCAGTGCTCCGGACAGGGAAAGAGGGACCCAGTACTTC
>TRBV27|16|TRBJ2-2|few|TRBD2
CASSLSTSGRAGELFF
TGTGCCAGCAGTTTATCTACTAGCGGGAGGGCCGGGGAGCTGTTTTTT
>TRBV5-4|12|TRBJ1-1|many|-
CASTAGATEAFF
TGTGCCAGCACCGCAGGGGCCACTGAAGCTTTCTTT
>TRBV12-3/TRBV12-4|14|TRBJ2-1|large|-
CASSLDSTYNEQFF
TGTGCCAGCAGTTTAGACAGTACCTACAATGAGCAGTTCTTC
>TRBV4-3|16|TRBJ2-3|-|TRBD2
CASSRDGTSVTDTQYF
TGCGCCAGCAGCAGGGATGGGACTAGCGTAACAGATACGCAGTATTTT
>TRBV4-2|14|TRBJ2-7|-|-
CASSQEWHTYEQYF
TGTGCCAGCAGCCAAGAGTGGCACACCTACGAGCAGTACTTC
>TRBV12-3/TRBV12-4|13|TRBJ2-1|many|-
CASSFYGGGEQFF
TGTGCCAGCAGTTTCTACGGCGGCGGTGAGCAGTTCTTC
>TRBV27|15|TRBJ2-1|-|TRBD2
CASSFIGLEIYEQFF
TGCGCCAGCAGTTTCATCGGACTAGAGATCTATGAGCAGTTCTTC
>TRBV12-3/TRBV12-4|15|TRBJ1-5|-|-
CASSLGGGLNQPQHF
TGTGCCAGCAGTTTGGGAGGAGGCCTCAATCAGCCCCAGCATTTT
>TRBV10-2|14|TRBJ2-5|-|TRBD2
CASRSSGGGETQYF
TGCGCCAGCAGGTCCAGCGGGGGGGGAGAGACCCAGTACTTC
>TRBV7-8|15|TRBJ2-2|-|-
CASSVGQINTGELFF
TGTGCCAGCAGCGTTGGACAGATTAACACCGGGGAGCTGTTTTTT
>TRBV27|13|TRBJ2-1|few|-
CASSFDRDNEQFF
TGTGCCAGCAGTTTCGACAGAGACAATGAGCAGTTCTTC
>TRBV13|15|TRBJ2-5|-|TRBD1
CASSLEGGEGETQYF
TGTGCCAGCAGCTTAGAAGGGGGCGAGGGGGAGACCCAGTACTTC
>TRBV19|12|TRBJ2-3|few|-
CASSKRPDTQYF
TGTGCCAGTAGTAAACGTCCAGATACGCAGTATTTT
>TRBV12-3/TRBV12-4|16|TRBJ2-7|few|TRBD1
CASSLARGQRPYEQYF
TGTGCCAGCAGTTTAGCGAGGGGACAGCGGCCCTACGAGCAGTACTTC
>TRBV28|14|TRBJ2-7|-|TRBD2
CATRESREGYEQYF
TGTGCCACCCGTGAGTCGCGGGAGGGCTACGAGCAGTACTTC
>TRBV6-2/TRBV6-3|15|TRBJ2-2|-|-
CASSNPKMNTGELFF
TGTGCCAGCAGTAACCCCAAGATGAACACCGGGGAGCTGTTTTTT
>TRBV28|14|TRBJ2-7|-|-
CASRTSIGSYEQYF
TGTGCCAGCAGAACTTCGATCGGGTCCTACGAGCAGTACTTC
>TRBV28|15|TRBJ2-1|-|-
CASSTPLGSFNEQFF
TGTGCCAGCAGTACCCCCTTGGGTAGCTTCAATGAGCAGTTCTTC
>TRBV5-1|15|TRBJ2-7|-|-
CASSLTDSIFYEQYF
TGCGCCAGCAGCTTGACAGACTCAATTTTCTACGAGCAGTACTTC
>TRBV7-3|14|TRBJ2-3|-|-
CASSLNPLGDTQYF
TGTGCCAGCAGCCTCAATCCCCTAGGAGATACGCAGTATTTT
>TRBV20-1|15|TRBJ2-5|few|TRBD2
CSAFGLAGIQETQYF
TGCAGTGCTTTTGGACTAGCGGGGATCCAAGAGACCCAGTACTTC
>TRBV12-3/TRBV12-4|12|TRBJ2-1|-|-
CASTAVAGEQFF
TGTGCCAGCACTGCGGTAGCTGGTGAGCAGTTCTTC
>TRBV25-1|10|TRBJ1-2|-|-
CASQGQGYTF
TGTGCCAGCCAGGGTCAAGGCTACACCTTC
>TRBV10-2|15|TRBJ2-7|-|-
CASSESGNSYYEQYF
TGCGCCAGCAGTGAGTCAGGAAACAGTTACTACGAGCAGTACTTC
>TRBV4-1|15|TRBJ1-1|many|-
CASSQEVGLNTEAFF
TGCGCCAGCAGCCAAGAAGTAGGTCTGAACACTGAAGCTTTCTTT
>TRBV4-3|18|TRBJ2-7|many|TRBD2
CASSQDFVTSGSVYEQYF
TGCGCCAGCAGCCAGGACTTCGTAACTAGCGGGAGTGTCTACGAGCAGTACTTC
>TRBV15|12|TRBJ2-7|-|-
CATSPSGYEQYF
TGTGCCACCAGCCCCTCAGGGTACGAGCAGTACTTC
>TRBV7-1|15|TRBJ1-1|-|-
CASSSLVALGSKAFF
TGTGCCAGCAGCTCGCTTGTGGCCCTGGGTTCTAAAGCTTTCTTT
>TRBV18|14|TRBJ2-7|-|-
CASSPAPQIYEQYF
TGTGCCAGCTCACCCGCCCCACAGATTTACGAGCAGTACTTC
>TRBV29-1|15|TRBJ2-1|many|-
CSVTPGLPSLHEQFF
TGCAGCGTCACCCCGGGACTCCCAAGCCTCCATGAGCAGTTCTTC
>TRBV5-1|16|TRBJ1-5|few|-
CASSLGPESSNQPQHF
TGCGCCAGCAGCTTGGGCCCGGAATCGAGCAATCAGCCCCAGCATTTT
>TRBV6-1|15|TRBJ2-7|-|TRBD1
CASRGLGQGLYEQYF
TGTGCCAGCAGAGGGTTGGGACAGGGACTATACGAGCAGTACTTC
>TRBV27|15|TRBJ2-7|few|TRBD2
CASRSPAGGSYEQYF
TGTGCCAGCAGGTCCCCAGCGGGGGGTTCCTACGAGCAGTACTTC
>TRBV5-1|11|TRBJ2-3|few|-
CASMGGDTQYF
TGCGCCAGCATGGGGGGAGATACGCAGTATTTT
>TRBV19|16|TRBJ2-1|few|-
CASSIDARGSYNEQFF
TGTGCCAGTAGTATAGATGCCAGGGGATCCTACAATGAGCAGTTCTTC
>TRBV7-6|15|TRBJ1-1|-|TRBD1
CASSLVGQGNTEAFF
TGTGCCAGCAGCTTAGTCGGACAGGGGAACACTGAAGCTTTCTTT
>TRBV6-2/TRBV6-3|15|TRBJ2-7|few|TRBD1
CASSYSRDRGYEQYF
TGTGCCAGCAGTTACTCCCGGGACAGGGGCTACGAGCAGTACTTC